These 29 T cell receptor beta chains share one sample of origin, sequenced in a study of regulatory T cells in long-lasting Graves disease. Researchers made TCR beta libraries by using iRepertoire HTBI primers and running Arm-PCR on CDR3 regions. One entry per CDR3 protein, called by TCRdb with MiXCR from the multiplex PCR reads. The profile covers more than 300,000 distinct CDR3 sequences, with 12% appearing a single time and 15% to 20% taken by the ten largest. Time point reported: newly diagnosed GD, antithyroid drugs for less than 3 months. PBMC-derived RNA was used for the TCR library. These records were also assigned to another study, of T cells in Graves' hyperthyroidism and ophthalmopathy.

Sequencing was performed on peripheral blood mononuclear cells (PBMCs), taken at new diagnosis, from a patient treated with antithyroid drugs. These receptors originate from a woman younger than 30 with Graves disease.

This CDR3 is CASSREGARLNTEAFF. The DNA of the CDR3 is TGTGCCAGCAGTCGAGAGGGGGCGCGCCTGAACACTGAAGCTTTCTTT. The chain carries TRBV12-3 or TRBV12-4 and TRBJ1-1; 7 nucleotides align to TRBD1. The CDR3 contains 16 residues. The V and J ends lost 5 bases and 0 bases, in that order; junction bases with no gene match: 9.

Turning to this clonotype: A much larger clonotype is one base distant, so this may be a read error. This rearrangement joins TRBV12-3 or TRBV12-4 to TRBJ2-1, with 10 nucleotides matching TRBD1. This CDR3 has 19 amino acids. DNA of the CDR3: TGTGGCAGCAGTTCCCGATCCTACCGACAGGGGGCGCTTCCCAATGAGCAGTTCTTC. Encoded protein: CGSSSRSYRQGALPNEQFF.

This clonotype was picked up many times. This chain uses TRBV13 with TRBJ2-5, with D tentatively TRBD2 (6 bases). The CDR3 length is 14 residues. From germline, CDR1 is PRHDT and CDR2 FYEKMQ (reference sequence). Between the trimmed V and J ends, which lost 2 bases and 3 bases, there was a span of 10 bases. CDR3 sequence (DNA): TGTGCCAGCAGCTTAAGGTCTAGCGAAGAGACCCAGTACTTC. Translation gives CASSLRSSEETQYF.

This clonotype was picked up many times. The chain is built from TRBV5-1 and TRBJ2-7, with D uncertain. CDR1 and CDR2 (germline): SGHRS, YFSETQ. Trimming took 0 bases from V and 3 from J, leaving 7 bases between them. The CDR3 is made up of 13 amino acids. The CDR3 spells CASSLAIYYEQYF. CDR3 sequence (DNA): TGCGCCAGCAGCTTGGCCATCTACTACGAGCAGTACTTC.

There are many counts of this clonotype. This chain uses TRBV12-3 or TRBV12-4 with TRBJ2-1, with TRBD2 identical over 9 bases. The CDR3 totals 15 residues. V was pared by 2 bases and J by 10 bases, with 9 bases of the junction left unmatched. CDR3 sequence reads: CASSLIAGVSGEQFF. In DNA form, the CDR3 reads TGTGCCAGCAGTTTAATAGCGGGGGTATCGGGGGAGCAGTTCTTC.

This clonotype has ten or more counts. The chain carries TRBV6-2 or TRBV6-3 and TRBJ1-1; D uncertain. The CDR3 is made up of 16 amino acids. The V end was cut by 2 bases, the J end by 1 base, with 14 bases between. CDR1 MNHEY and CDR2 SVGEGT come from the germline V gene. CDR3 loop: CASSYTPGEANTEAFF. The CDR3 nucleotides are TGTGCCAGCAGTTACACCCCCGGGGAGGCGAACACTGAAGCTTTCTTT.

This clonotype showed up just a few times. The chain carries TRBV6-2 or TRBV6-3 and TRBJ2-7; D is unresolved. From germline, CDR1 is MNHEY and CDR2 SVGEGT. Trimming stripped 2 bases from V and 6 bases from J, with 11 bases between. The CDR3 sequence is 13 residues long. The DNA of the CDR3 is TGTGCCAGCAGTTACGACGGACCAGCCGAGCAGTACTTC. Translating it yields CASSYDGPAEQYF.

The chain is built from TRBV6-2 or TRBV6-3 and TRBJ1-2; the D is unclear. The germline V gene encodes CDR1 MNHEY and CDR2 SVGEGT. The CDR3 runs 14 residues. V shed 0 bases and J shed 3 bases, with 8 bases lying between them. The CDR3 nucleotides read TGTGCCAGCAGTTACTCGACATCATACTATGGCTACACCTTC. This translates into CASSYSTSYYGYTF.

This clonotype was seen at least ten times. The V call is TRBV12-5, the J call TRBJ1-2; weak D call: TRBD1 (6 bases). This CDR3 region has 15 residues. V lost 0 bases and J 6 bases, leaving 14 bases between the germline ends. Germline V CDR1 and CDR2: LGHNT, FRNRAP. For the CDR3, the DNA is TGTGCTAGTGGTTTGGTCCCGGACAGATATCATGGCTACACCTTC. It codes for CASGLVPDRYHGYTF.

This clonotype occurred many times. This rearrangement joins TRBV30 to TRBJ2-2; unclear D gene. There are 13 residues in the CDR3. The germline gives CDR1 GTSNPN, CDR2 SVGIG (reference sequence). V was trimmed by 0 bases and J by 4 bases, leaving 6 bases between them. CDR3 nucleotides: TGTGCCTGGAGTGTACAGTTCACCGGGGAGCTGTTTTTT. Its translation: CAWSVQFTGELFF.

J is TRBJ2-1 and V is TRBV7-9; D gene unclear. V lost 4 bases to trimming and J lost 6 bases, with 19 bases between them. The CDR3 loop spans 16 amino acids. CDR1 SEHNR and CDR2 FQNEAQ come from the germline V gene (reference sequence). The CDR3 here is CASSYFPGPPRNEQFF. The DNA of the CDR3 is TGTGCCAGCAGCTATTTCCCTGGTCCCCCCCGCAATGAGCAGTTCTTC.

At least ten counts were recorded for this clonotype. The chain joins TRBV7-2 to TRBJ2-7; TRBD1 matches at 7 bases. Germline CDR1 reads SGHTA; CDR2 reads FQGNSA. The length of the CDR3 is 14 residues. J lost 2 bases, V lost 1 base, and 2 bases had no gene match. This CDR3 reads CASSLVGQAYEQYV. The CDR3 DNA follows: TGTGCCAGCAGCTTAGTCGGACAGGCCTACGAGCAGTACGTC.

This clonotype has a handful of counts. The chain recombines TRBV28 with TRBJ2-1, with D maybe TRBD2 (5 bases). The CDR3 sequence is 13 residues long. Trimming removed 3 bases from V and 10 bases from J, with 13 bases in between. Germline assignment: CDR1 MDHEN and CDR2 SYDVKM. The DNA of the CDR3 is TGTGCCAGCAGTTTTCCCTCGGAGGACGAGCAGTTCTTC. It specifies CASSFPSEDEQFF.

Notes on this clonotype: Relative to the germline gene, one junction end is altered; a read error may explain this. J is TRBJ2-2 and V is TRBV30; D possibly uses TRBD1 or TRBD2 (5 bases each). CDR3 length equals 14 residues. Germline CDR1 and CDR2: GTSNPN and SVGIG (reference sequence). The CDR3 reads CAWINGASAGELLF. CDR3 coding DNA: TGTGCCTGGATTAATGGGGCATCTGCCGGGGAGCTGCTTTTT.

DNA for the CDR3: TGCAGCGTCATGAAACCAGGGTCGGGCTACACCTTC. This encodes CSVMKPGSGYTF. The rearrangement joins TRBV29-1 to TRBJ1-2; weak D call: TRBD1 (5 bases). Trimming took 6 bases from V and 8 from J, leaving 16 bases between them. There are 12 residues in the CDR3. Per the germline V gene, CDR1 is SQVTM and CDR2 is ANQGSEA.

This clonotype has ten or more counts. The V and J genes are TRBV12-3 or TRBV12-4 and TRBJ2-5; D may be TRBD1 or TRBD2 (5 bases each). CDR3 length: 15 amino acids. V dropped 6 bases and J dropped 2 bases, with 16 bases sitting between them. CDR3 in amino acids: CASSHIGTAQETQYF. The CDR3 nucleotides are TGTGCCAGCAGCCATATCGGGACGGCACAAGAGACCCAGTACTTC.

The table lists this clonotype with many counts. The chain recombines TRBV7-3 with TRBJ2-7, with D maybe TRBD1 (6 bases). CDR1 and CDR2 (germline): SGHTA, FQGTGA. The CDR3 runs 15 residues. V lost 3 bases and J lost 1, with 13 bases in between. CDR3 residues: CASSFLAGASYEQYF. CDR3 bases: TGTGCCAGCAGCTTTTTGGCAGGGGCTTCCTACGAGCAGTACTTC. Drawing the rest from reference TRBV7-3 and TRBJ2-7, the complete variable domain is GAGVSQTPSNKVTEKGKYVELRCDPISGHTALYWYRQSLGQGPEFLIYFQGTGAADDSGLPNDRFFAVRPEGSVSTLKIQRTERGDSAVYLCASSFLAGASYEQYFGPGTRLTVT.

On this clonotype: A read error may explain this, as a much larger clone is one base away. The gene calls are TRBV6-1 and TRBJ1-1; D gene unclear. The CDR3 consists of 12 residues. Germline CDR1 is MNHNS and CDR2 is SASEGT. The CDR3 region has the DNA TGTGCCAGCAGTGACGCGGGTATGGTAGCTTCCTTT. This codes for CASSDAGMVASF.

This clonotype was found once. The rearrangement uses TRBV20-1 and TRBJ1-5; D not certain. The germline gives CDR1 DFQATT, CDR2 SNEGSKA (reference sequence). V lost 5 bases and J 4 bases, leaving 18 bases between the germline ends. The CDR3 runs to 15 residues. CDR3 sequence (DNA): TGCAGTGCTCCTCTGCGGGGAATACTGAATCAGCCCCAGCATTTT. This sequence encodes CSAPLRGILNQPQHF.

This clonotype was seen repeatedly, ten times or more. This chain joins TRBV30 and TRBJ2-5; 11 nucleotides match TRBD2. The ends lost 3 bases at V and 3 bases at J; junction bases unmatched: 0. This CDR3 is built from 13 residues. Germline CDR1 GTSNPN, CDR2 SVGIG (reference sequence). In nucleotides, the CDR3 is TGTGCCTGGAGACTAGCGGGAGAAGAGACCCAGTACTTC. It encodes CAWRLAGEETQYF. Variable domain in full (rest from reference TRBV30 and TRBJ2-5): SQTIHQWPATLVQPVGSPLSLECTVEGTSNPNLYWYRQAAGRGLQLLFYSVGIGQISSEVPQNLSASRPQDRQFILSSKKLLLSDSGFYLCAWRLAGEETQYFGPGTRLLVL.

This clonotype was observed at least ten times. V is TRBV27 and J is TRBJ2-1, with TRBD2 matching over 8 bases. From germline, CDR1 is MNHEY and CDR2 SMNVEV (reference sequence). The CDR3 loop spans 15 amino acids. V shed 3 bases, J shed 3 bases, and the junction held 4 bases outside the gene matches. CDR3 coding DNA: TGTGCCAGCAGTTTGTGGGCGGGAGGCTACAATGAGCAGTTCTTC. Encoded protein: CASSLWAGGYNEQFF.

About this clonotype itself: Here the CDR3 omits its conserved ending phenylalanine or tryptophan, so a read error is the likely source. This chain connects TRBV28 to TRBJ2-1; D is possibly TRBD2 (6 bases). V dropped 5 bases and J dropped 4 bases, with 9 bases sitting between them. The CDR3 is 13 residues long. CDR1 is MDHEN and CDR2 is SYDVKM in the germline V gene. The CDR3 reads CASSRGTYNEQFL. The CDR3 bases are TGTGCCAGCAGTCGCGGGACTTACAATGAGCAGTTCCTC.

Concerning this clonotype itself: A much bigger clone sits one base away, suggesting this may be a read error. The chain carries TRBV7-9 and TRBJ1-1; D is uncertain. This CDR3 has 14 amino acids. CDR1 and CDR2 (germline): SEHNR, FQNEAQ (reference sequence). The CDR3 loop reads CAGSLGDTGTEAFF. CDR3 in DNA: TGTGCCGGCAGCTTAGGCGATACGGGCACTGAAGCTTTCTTT.

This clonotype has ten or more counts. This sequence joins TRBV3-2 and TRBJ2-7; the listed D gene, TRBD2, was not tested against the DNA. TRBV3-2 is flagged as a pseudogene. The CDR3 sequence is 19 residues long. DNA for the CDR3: TGTGCCAGCAGCCAAGTACCCCAAGCCCAGCGGGGGGGTCTGACGTCGGAGTACGTC. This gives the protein CASSQVPQAQRGGLTSEYV.

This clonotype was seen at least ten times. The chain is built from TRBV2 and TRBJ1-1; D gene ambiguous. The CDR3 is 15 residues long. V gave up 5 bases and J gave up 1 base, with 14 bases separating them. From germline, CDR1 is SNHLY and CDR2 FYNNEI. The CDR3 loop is CASSSPDAWNTEAFF. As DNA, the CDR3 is TGTGCCAGCAGTTCCCCCGACGCATGGAACACTGAAGCTTTCTTT.

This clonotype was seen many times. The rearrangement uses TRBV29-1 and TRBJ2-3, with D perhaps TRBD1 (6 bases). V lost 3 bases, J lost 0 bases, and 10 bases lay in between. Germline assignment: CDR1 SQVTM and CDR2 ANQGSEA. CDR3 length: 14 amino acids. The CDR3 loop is CSVDEGGSTDTQYF. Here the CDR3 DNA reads TGCAGCGTTGACGAAGGGGGTAGCACAGATACGCAGTATTTT.

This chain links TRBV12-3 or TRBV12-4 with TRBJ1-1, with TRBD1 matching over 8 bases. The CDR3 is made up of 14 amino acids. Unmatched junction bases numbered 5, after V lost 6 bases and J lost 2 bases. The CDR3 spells CASSPGQDNTEAFF. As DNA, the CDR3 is TGTGCCAGCAGCCCGGGACAGGATAACACTGAAGCTTTCTTT.

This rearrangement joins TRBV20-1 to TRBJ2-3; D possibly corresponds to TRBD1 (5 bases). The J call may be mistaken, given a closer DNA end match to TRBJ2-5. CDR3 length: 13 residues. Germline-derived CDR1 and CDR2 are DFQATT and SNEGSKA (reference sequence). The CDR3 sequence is CSASQGLGETQYF. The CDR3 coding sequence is TGCAGTGCTAGTCAGGGCCTCGGGGAGACCCAGTACTTC.

The CDR3 spells CSARTGIYYGYTF. CDR3 bases: TGCAGTGCTAGAACAGGGATCTACTATGGCTACACCTTC. This chain links TRBV20-1 with TRBJ1-2; possibly TRBD1 for D (6 bases). V was trimmed by 2 bases and J by 3 bases, leaving 10 bases between them. This CDR3 is built from 13 residues. Per germline, CDR1 DFQATT and CDR2 SNEGSKA (reference sequence).